The 25 T cell receptor beta chains below all came from one sample that was sequenced in a study of CD8 T cells in Susac syndrome. Reverse transcription of roughly 0.5 to 1 ug RNA used random hexamers. TCRdb redid the calling of the immunoSEQ multiplex PCR reads with MiXCR, one entry per CDR3 protein. This table has approximately 180,000 distinct CDR3 sequences, about 93% appearing once. The sequencing input was CD4+ T cells from PBMCs. The receptor source for this set is a human donor with Susac syndrome.

The chain recombines TRBV29-1 with TRBJ2-3, with D possibly called TRBD1 or TRBD2 (6 bases each). The V gene lost 6 bases and the J gene lost 5 bases, with 15 bases spanning the gap. The CDR3 runs to 13 residues. Germline CDR1 SQVTM, CDR2 ANQGSEA. The CDR3 DNA is TGCAGCGTCGCCCGGGGGCCGGGAGATACGCAGTATTTT. Protein: CSVARGPGDTQYF.

V gene TRBV5-4 combines with J gene TRBJ2-3; TRBD2 matches 14 bases. The J segment lost 8 bases and the V segment lost 5 bases, leaving 7 bases of the junction unmatched. The CDR3 spans 15 residues. In germline, CDR1 is SGHNT, CDR2 YYREEE (reference sequence). In DNA, the CDR3 is TGTGCCAGCAGGTCGACTAGCGGGGGGGCCGGTACGCAGTATTTT. Its protein is CASRSTSGGAGTQYF.

This clonotype showed up just once. V and J are TRBV21-1 and TRBJ2-3; the DNA was not compared with TRBD2, the D call given in the table. TRBV21-1 is marked as a pseudogene. The CDR3 is 20 amino acids. The CDR3: CASSKALLAGGPPGPDTQYF. CDR3 sequence (DNA): TGTGCCAGCAGCAAAGCGCTACTAGCGGGGGGGCCACCGGGCCCAGATACGCAGTATTTT.

V gene TRBV28 combines with J gene TRBJ2-5; D ambiguous. CDR1 MDHEN and CDR2 SYDVKM come from the germline V gene. Trimming pared 3 bases from V and 1 base from J, leaving 12 bases between. The CDR3 is 15 residues long. The CDR3 spells CASSLAKQFQETQYF. CDR3 nucleotide sequence: TGTGCCAGCAGTTTGGCGAAACAATTCCAAGAGACCCAGTACTTC.

V is TRBV3-1 and J is TRBJ2-3; D remains ambiguous. Germline V gives CDR1 LGHDT, CDR2 YNNKEL (reference sequence). The V gene lost 6 bases and the J gene lost 1 base, with 8 bases spanning the gap. The CDR3 runs 13 residues. The CDR3 region has the DNA TGTGCCAGCAGATCAGAGGGCACAGATACGCAGTATTTT. Translating it yields CASRSEGTDTQYF.

This chain connects TRBV20-1 to TRBJ2-1; D call uncertain. The CDR3 loop spans 10 amino acids. Germline values: CDR1 DFQATT, CDR2 SNEGSKA (reference sequence). V lost 5 bases and J 5 bases, leaving 4 bases between the germline ends. CDR3 coding DNA: TGCAGTGCTGCCCACAATGAGCAGTTCTTC. Translating gives CSAAHNEQFF.

This chain joins TRBV6-1 and TRBJ1-5; D is ambiguous. CDR3 length: 13 amino acids. Trimming took off 4 bases at V and 6 bases at J, with 10 bases between the two ends. CDR1 MNHNS and CDR2 SASEGT come from the germline V gene. The CDR3 sequence: CASSGGPGQPQHF. DNA for the CDR3: TGTGCCAGCAGTGGTGGGCCGGGTCAGCCCCAGCATTTT.

The chain joins TRBV18 to TRBJ2-7, with 8 nucleotides matching TRBD1. The ends lost 3 bases at V and 2 bases at J; junction bases unmatched: 6. Per the germline V gene, CDR1 is KGHSH and CDR2 is LQKENI. The CDR3 consists of 15 residues. The CDR3 DNA follows: TGTGCCAGCTCACCGGACAGGGACTCTACCTACGAGCAGTACTTC. Residues: CASSPDRDSTYEQYF.

The chain joins TRBV16 to TRBJ1-1; D gene unclear. V lost 0 bases, J lost 4 bases, and 15 bases lay in between. CDR1 and CDR2 (germline): KGHSY, FQNENV. The CDR3 is made up of 16 amino acids. The CDR3 spells CASSQSMGGLGTEAFF. In nucleotides, the CDR3 is TGTGCCAGCAGCCAATCGATGGGAGGGTTGGGCACTGAAGCTTTCTTT.

The chain combines TRBV18 with TRBJ2-1; 7 bases align to TRBD1. Looked up from germline, CDR1 is KGHSH and CDR2 is LQKENI. The CDR3 is made up of 13 amino acids. Trimming cost V 6 bases and J 9 bases; bases outside gene matches: 8. CDR3 sequence: CASSRDRASEQFF. The CDR3 region has the DNA TGTGCCAGCTCTCGCGACAGGGCATCTGAGCAGTTCTTC.

For the CDR3, the DNA is TGTGCCTGGAGTGGACAGGGTAATTCACCCCTCCACTTT. This translates into CAWSGQGNSPLHF. The genes are TRBV30 and TRBJ1-6, with 7 bases aligning to TRBD1. The CDR3 runs to 13 residues. Looked up from germline, CDR1 is GTSNPN and CDR2 is SVGIG (reference sequence). With 1 base clipped from V and 6 bases from J, the junction kept 0 bases outside the gene matches.

The rearrangement joins TRBV28 to TRBJ2-7; 7 bases map to TRBD1. CDR1 and CDR2 (germline): MDHEN, SYDVKM. Trimming removed 6 bases from V and 4 bases from J; junction bases left unmatched: 9. This CDR3 is 14 amino acids long. In DNA, the CDR3 is TGTGCCAGCAGCTCGGGACAGATATCGTACGAGCAGTACTTC. It specifies CASSSGQISYEQYF.

The chain joins TRBV7-2 to TRBJ2-3; the D gene is possibly TRBD2 (7 bases). Germline assignment: CDR1 SGHTA and CDR2 FQGNSA. Trimming removed 7 bases at V and 2 bases at J, with 16 bases between. CDR3 length: 15 amino acids. CDR3 coding DNA: TGTGCCAGCAAAAGGGAGGGGGGCCCCACAGATACGCAGTATTTT. Its translation is CASKREGGPTDTQYF.

CDR3 in DNA: TGTGCCAGCAGCCACTGGACGATCCCCGGGGAGCTGTTTTTT. Its translation is CASSHWTIPGELFF. The gene calls are TRBV12-3 or TRBV12-4 and TRBJ2-2; D unclear. Between the trimmed V and J ends, which lost 6 bases and 6 bases, there was a span of 14 bases. The CDR3 extends over 14 amino acids.

This sequence joins TRBV3-1 and TRBJ1-6; D is ambiguous. V gave up 0 bases and J gave up 7 bases, with 10 bases separating them. The CDR3 covers 15 residues. CDR1 and CDR2 from the germline V gene are LGHDT and YNNKEL (reference sequence). The CDR3 region has the DNA TGTGCCAGCAGCCAAGATGCGCCGGGGAATTCACCCCTCCACTTT. Amino acid sequence: CASSQDAPGNSPLHF. Variable domain in full (rest from reference TRBV3-1 and TRBJ1-6): DTAVSQTPKYLVTQMGNDKSIKCEQNLGHDTMYWYKQDSKKFLKIMFSYNNKELIINETVPNRFSPKSPDKAHLNLHINSLELGDSAVYFCASSQDAPGNSPLHFGNGTRLTVT.

In its sample, this clonotype was seen once. V is TRBV29-1 and J is TRBJ1-2; no firm D call. V lost 0 bases, J lost 5 bases, and 10 bases lay in between. The CDR3 sequence is 13 residues long. Germline loops: CDR1 SQVTM, CDR2 ANQGSEA. This CDR3 reads CSVEEHGPYGYTF. DNA for the CDR3: TGCAGCGTTGAAGAACACGGACCTTATGGCTACACCTTC. Full variable domain (outside the CDR3, taken from reference TRBV29-1 and TRBJ1-2): SAVISQKPSRDICQRGTSLTIQCQVDSQVTMMFWYRQQPGQSLTLIATANQGSEATYESGFVIDKFPISRPNLTFSTLTVSNMSPEDSSIYLCSVEEHGPYGYTFGSGTRLTVV.

The chain uses TRBV14 and TRBJ2-5, with D hard to call. The CDR3 length is 14 residues. Between the trimmed V and J ends, which lost 1 base and 1 base, there was a span of 7 bases. The germline gives CDR1 SGHDN, CDR2 FVKESK. The CDR3 loop is CASSQVISQETQYF. DNA of the CDR3: TGTGCCAGCAGCCAAGTAATCTCCCAAGAGACCCAGTACTTC.

The CDR3 coding sequence is TGTGCCATTCACCCGGGACAGAGCTCCTACAATGAGCAGTTCTTC. This gives the protein CAIHPGQSSYNEQFF. The genes are TRBV10-3 and TRBJ2-1, with 7 bases matching TRBD1. J gave up 0 bases and V 9 bases, and 8 bases lay outside the gene matches. The CDR3 covers 15 residues. Germline CDR1 and CDR2: ENHRY and SYGVKD.

The chain combines TRBV6-6 with TRBJ1-1; D is unclear. V dropped 6 bases and J dropped 2 bases, with 13 bases sitting between them. The germline gives CDR1 MNHNY, CDR2 SVGAGI (reference sequence). The CDR3 extends over 14 amino acids. CDR3 sequence reads: CASRKAAQNTEAFF. For the CDR3, the DNA is TGTGCCAGCAGGAAGGCAGCGCAAAACACTGAAGCTTTCTTT.

This clonotype has a single count. The chain couples TRBV19 to TRBJ1-5; D not certain. Germline V gene data show CDR1 as LNHDA and CDR2 as SQIVND (reference sequence). V was clipped by 5 bases and J by 4 bases, with 9 bases between them. The CDR3 has 13 residues. The CDR3 loop reads CASSPSWNQPQHF. DNA of the CDR3: TGTGCCAGTAGTCCATCCTGGAATCAGCCCCAGCATTTT.

This chain uses TRBV20-1 with TRBJ2-3; the match to TRBD2 covers 7 bases. Germline CDR1 reads DFQATT; CDR2 reads SNEGSKA (reference sequence). V dropped 6 bases and J dropped 3; count of bases not matched to a gene: 9. This CDR3 is built from 14 residues. CDR3 nucleotide sequence: TGCAGTGCCACCTCGCGGGAGAGTACAGATACGCAGTATTTT. Its protein product is CSATSRESTDTQYF.

The chain couples TRBV6-5 to TRBJ2-5; 12 nucleotides agree with TRBD1. The CDR3 runs 17 residues. With V trimmed by 0 bases and J by 5 bases, 7 bases remained unmatched. Germline assignment: CDR1 MNHEY and CDR2 SVGAGI. The CDR3 is CASSYSIGTGGMETQYF. The CDR3 nucleotides read TGTGCCAGCAGTTACTCGATTGGGACAGGGGGCATGGAGACCCAGTACTTC.

The chain links TRBV30 to TRBJ2-1; D perhaps matches TRBD1 (5 bases). V was clipped by 3 bases and J by 8 bases, with 20 bases between them. The CDR3 contains 15 residues. Germline CDR1 and CDR2: GTSNPN and SVGIG (reference sequence). Here the CDR3 reads CAWSGRRRVRDEQFF. The CDR3, as DNA: TGTGCCTGGAGCGGACGGCGCAGGGTTCGCGATGAGCAGTTCTTC. Combining the CDR3 with reference TRBV30 and TRBJ2-1 gives the whole variable domain SQTIHQWPATLVQPVGSPLSLECTVEGTSNPNLYWYRQAAGRGLQLLFYSVGIGQISSEVPQNLSASRPQDRQFILSSKKLLLSDSGFYLCAWSGRRRVRDEQFFGPGTRLTVL.

The chain recombines TRBV25-1 with TRBJ2-3; TRBD2 matches at 8 bases. This CDR3 has 14 amino acids. CDR1 MGHDK and CDR2 SYGVNS come from the germline V gene. J gave up 1 base and V 5 bases, and 2 bases lay outside the gene matches. Written as DNA, the CDR3 is TGTGCCAGCAGTCGCGGGGGGCGCACAGATACGCAGTATTTT. Its protein product is CASSRGGRTDTQYF. The variable domain in full, completed from reference TRBV25-1 and TRBJ2-3, reads EADIYQTPRYLVIGTGKKITLECSQTMGHDKMYWYQQDPGMELHLIHYSYGVNSTEKGDLSSESTVSRIRTEHFPLTLESARPSHTSQYLCASSRGGRTDTQYFGPGTRLTVL.

This chain uses TRBV7-2 with TRBJ2-1; D may be TRBD2 (5 bases). The CDR3 is 15 residues long. Germline CDR1 and CDR2: SGHTA and FQGNSA. V was cut by 2 bases and J by 2 bases, with 10 bases left in between. For the CDR3, the DNA is TGTGCCAGCAGCTTAATGGTGGGAGCCTACAATGAGCAGTTCTTC. It codes for CASSLMVGAYNEQFF.